This T cell receptor beta chain was recorded in a study of T cell responses to AZD1222 COVID-19 vaccine. As to this clone: Its antigen is still unknown.

TCRdb's copy holds only in-frame clones and misses some; the assay was immunoSEQ multiplex PCR. Here the sample spans around 150,000 clones, approximately 94% being singletons. General study findings and limits: The study found Spike-specific TCR breadth and depth rose after two AZD1222 doses.

The V and J ends lost 3 bases and 9 bases respectively, with 9 bases between them. The CDR3 loop spans 12 amino acids. The germline V gene encodes CDR1 SEHNR and CDR2 FQNEAQ (reference sequence). Sequencing was performed on peripheral blood, taken on day 0 of AZD1222 vaccination. This TCR was recovered from an adult in good health. The chain links TRBV7-9 to TRBJ1-3; D not resolved. The CDR3, as DNA: TGTGCCAGCAGCTTTCGACAAGGCACCATATATTTT. Amino acid sequence: CASSFRQGTIYF.